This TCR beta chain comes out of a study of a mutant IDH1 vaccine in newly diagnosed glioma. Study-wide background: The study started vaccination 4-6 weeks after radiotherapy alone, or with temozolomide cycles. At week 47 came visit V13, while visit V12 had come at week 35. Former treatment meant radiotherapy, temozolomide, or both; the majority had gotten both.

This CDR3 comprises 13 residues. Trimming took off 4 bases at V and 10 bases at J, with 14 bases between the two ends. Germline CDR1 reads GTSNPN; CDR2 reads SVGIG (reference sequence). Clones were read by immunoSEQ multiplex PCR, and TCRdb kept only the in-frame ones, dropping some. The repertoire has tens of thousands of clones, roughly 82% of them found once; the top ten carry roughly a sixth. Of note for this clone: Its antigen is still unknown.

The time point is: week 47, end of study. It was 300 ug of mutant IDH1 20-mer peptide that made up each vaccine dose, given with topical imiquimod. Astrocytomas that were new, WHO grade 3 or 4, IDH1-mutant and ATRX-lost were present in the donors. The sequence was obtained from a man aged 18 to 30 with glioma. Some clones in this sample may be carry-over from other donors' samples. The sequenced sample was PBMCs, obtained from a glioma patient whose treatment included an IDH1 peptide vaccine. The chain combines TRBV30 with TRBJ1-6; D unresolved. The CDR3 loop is CAWNGAEFSPLHF. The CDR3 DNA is TGTGCCTGGAACGGCGCAGAGTTCTCACCCCTCCACTTT.